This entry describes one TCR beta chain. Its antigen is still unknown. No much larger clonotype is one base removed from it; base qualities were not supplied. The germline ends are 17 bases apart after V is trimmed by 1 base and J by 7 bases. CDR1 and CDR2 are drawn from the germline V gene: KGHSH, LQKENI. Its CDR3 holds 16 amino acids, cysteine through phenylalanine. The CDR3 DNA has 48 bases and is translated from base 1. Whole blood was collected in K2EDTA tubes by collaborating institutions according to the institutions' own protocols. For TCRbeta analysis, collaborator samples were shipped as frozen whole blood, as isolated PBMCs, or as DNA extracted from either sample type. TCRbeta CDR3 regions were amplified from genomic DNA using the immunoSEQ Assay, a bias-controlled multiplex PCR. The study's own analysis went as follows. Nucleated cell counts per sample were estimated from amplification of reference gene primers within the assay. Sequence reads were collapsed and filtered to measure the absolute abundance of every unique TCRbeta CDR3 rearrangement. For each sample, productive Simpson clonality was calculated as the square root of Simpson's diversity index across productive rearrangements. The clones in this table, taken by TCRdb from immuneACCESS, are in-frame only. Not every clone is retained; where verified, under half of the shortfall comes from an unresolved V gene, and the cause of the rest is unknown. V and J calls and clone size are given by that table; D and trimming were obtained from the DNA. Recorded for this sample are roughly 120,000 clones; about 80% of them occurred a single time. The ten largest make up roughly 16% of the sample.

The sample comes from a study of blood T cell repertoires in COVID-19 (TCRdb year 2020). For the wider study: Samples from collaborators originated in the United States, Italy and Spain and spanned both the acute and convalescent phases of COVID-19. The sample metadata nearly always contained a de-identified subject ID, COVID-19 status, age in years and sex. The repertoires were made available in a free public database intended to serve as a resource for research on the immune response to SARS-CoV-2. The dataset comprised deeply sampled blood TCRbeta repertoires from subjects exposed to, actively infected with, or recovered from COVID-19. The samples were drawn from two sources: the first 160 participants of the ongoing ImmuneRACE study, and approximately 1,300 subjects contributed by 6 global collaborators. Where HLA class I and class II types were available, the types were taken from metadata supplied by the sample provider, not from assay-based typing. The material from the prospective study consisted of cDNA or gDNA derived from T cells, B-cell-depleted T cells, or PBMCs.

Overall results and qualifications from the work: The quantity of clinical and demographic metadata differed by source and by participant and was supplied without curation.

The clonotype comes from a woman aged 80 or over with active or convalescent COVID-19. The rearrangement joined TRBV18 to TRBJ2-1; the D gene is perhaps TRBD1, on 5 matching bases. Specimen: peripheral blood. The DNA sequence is TGTGCCAGCTCACCACAGCCGACAGCGACGTGGAATGAGCAGTTCTTC. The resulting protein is CASSPQPTATWNEQFF.